This T cell receptor (beta chain) is drawn from a study of T cells after yellow fever vaccination. On the study more broadly: Each low-cell-number fraction was prepared by means of SMART-Seq v4 Ultra Low Input.

The CDR3 extends over 14 amino acids. The ends were cut back, 2 bases at V and 2 bases at J, with 12 bases in the middle. Per the germline V gene, CDR1 is DFQATT and CDR2 is SNEGSKA (reference sequence). TCRdb ran MiXCR on the 5' RACE reads and lists one entry per CDR3 protein. Counted here are a few hundred thousand distinct CDR3 sequences, 8.5% to 10% occurring once; the ten biggest clones make up about a sixth. As concerns this clonotype: Its antigen is still unknown.

Whole-study results and caveats: FACS-sorted repertoires might harbor abundant contaminating clonotypes from the bulk population. Most primary-vaccination clones reappeared after the booster (around 95% CD4, 85% to 90% CD8). Only a minor proportion of clonotypes was detected across both CD4 and CD8 compartments.

The material was PBMCs, obtained on the day of the first yellow fever vaccination. The chain has TRBV20-1 and TRBJ1-2, with a weak D call TRBD1 (5 bases). The sequence came from a man between 18 and 29 years old who received the YFV17D yellow fever vaccine. DNA of the CDR3: TGCAGTGCTAGAACCGAGGGACTGAACTATGGCTACACCTTC. Residues: CSARTEGLNYGYTF.